This T cell receptor beta chain derives from a study of Tregs in tolerant kidney transplant recipients. As to this clone: The read comes to an end 3 residues before the CDR3 does, leaving the germline J gene to fill in the end.

The trim removed 1 base at V and 4 bases at J, leaving 8 bases unmatched. The germline gives CDR1 GTSNPN, CDR2 SVGIG (reference sequence). This CDR3 is 16 amino acids long. Produced via immunoSEQ multiplex PCR; TCRdb's table is partial and in-frame only. The sample's table shows roughly 48,000 clones. Thawed PBMCs were FACS-sorted into unstimulated CD4+CD25+CD127- regulatory T cells, CD4+CD25- non-regulatory cells, CD4 and CD8 cells. The receptor's source is a human donor who received a combined kidney and bone marrow transplant. Source: CD4+ T cells from blood, taken before the transplant. The V gene is TRBV30, the J gene TRBJ2-1; 9 positions agree with TRBD2. The CDR3 is CAWSALLAGRYNEQFF. The CDR3 bases that were read are TGTGCCTGGAGTGCCCTCCTAGCGGGGCGATACAATGAG.